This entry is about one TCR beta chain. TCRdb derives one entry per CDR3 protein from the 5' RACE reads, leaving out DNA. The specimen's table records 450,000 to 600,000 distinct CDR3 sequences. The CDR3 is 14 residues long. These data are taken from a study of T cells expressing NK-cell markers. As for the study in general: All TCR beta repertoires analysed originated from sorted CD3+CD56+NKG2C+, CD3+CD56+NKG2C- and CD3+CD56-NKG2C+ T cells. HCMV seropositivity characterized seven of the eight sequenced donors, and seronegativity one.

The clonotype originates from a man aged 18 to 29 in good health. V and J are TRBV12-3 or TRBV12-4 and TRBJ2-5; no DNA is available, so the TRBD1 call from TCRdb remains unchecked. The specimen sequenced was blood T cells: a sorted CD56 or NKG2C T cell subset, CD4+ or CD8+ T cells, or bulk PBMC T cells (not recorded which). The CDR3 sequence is CASSLKGKRETQYF.